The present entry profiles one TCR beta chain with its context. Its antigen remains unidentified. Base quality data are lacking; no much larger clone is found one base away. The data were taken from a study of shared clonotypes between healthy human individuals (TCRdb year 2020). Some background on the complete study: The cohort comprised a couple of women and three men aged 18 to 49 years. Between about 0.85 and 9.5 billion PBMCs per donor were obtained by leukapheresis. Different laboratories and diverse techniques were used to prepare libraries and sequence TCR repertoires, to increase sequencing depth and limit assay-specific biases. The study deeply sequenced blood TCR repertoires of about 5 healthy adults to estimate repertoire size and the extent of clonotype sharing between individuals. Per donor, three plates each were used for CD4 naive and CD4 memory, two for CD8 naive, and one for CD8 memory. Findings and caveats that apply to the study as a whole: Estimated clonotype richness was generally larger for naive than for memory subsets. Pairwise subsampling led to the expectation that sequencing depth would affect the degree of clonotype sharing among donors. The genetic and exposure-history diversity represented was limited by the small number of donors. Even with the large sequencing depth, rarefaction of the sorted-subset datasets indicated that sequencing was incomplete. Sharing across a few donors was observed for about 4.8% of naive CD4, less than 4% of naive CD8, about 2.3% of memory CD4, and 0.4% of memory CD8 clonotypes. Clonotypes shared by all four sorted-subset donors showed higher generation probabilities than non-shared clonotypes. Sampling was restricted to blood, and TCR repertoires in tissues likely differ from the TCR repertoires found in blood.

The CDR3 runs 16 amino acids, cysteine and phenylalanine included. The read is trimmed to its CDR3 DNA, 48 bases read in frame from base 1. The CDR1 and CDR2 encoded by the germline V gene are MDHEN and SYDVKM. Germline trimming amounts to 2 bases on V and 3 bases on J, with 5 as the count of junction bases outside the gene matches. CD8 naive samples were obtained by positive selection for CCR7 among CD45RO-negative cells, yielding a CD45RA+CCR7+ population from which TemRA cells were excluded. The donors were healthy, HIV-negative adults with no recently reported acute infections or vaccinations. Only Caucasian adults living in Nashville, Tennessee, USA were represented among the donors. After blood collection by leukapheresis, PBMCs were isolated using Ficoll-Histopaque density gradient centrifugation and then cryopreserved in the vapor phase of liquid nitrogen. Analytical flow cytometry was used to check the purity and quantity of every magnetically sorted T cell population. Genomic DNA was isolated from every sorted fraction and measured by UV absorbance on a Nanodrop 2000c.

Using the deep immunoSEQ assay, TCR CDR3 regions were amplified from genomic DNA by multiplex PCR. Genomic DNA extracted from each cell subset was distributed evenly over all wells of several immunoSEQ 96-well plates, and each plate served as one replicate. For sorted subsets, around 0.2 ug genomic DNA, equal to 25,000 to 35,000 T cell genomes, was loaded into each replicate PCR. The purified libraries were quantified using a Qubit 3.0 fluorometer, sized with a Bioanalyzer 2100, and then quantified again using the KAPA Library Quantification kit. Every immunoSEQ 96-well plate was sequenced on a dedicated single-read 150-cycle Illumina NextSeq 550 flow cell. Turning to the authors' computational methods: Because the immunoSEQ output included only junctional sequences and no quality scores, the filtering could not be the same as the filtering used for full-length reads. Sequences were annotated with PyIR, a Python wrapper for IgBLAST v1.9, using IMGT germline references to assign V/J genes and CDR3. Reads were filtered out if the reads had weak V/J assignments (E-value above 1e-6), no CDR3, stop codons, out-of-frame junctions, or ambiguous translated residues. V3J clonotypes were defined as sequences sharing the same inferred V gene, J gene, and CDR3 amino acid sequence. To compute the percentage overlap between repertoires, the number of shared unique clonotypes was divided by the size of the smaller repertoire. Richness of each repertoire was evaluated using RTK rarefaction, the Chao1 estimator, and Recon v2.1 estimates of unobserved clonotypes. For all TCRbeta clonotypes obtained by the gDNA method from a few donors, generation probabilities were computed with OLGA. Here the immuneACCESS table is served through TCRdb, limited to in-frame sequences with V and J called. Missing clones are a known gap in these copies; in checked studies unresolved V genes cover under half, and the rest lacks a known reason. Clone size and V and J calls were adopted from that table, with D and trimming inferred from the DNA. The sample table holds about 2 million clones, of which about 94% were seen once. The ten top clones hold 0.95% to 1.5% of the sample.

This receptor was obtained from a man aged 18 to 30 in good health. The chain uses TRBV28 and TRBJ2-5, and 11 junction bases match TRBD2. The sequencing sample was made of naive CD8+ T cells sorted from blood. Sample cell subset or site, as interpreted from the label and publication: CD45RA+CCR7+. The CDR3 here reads CASSLETSGAEETQYF. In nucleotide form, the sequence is TGTGCCAGCAGTTTAGAGACTAGCGGGGCCGAAGAGACCCAGTACTTC.